This TCR beta chain derives from a study of OX40 agonist ivuxolimab in advanced cancers. About the study: Three patients showed partial responses: one hepatocellular carcinoma and two cutaneous melanoma cases.

The CDR3 covers 13 residues. Trimming cost V 2 bases and J 4 bases, with 8 bases left between them. In germline, CDR1 is MDHEN, CDR2 SYDVKM. Points on this clone: Its antigen remains unidentified.

Study-wide findings and caveats: Some nonresponders likewise displayed low normalized T-cell clonal expansion.

Measured with immunoSEQ multiplex PCR; TCRdb has only the in-frame clones, and not every one. Found here are roughly 45,000 clones, just over 85% of them singletons; the top ten hold less than 3.5%. The TCR comes from an adult with an advanced solid tumor such as melanoma, head and neck, liver or kidney cancer. This rearrangement joins TRBV28 to TRBJ1-1; possibly TRBD1 for D (5 bases). Sequences were derived from CD4+ or CD8+ T cells sorted from blood, sampled in a trial of the OX40 agonist ivuxolimab. The CDR3 DNA reads TGTGCCAGCAGTTTAGACGGGGCCACTGAAGCTTTCTTT. Translated, it gives CASSLDGATEAFF. Looking up the rest from reference TRBV28 and TRBJ1-1 gives the full variable domain: DVKVTQSSRYLVKRTGEKVFLECVQDMDHENMFWYRQDPGLGLRLIYFSYDVKMKEKGDIPEGYSVSREKKERFSLILESASTNQTSMYLCASSLDGATEAFFGQGTRLTVV.